This T cell receptor beta chain emerged from a study of early T cells in non-severe SARS-CoV-2 infection. TCRdb re-derived calls from the 5' RACE reads in MiXCR, one entry per CDR3 protein. This table holds just under 85,000 distinct CDR3 sequences, around 9.3% found once. This clonotype was observed a few times. The clonotype comes from an adult who was a healthcare worker with PCR-confirmed SARS-CoV-2 infection or an uninfected control (not recorded which). The sequenced sample was whole blood, obtained at baseline.

This chain's CDR3 is CASSPQWTGMGEQYF. The CDR3 nucleotides read TGTGCCAGCTCACCACAGTGGACAGGGATGGGGGAGCAGTACTTC. The chain combines TRBV18 with TRBJ2-7; 8 bases fit TRBD1. Germline lookup yields CDR1 KGHSH and CDR2 LQKENI. The junction had 9 bases not matched to a gene; V was cut back by 1 base and J by 7 bases. CDR3 length: 15 amino acids. Filled out from reference TRBV18 and TRBJ2-7, the complete variable domain reads NAGVMQNPRHLVRRRGQEARLRCSPMKGHSHVYWYRQLPEEGLKFMVYLQKENIIDESGMPKERFSAEFPKEGPSILRIQQVVRGDSAAYFCASSPQWTGMGEQYFGPGTRLTVT.